This T cell receptor (beta chain) was captured by sequencing in a study of tumor and adjacent non-tumor tissue in lung cancer. The library came from three nested PCR rounds adapted from ARM-PCR protocols. TCRdb re-derived calls from the multiplex PCR reads in MiXCR, one entry per CDR3 protein. The repertoire holds about 110,000 distinct CDR3 sequences, with over 55% as singletons. No cell sorting was done before RNA was extracted from the tissue. This non-tumor lung sample came from over 3 cm beyond the tumor edge. Germline CDR1 and CDR2: MNHNY and SVGAGI (reference sequence). The CDR3 covers 14 residues. A note on this clonotype: Since a much larger clone is just one base distant, this may be a read error.

V usage is TRBV6-6 and J usage is TRBJ2-3; no clear D gene. The clonotype originates from a man aged 55 to 70 with non-small cell lung cancer. Sequenced material: distant non-tumor lung tissue. The DNA for the CDR3 is TGTGCCAGCAGTCGGGCAGGCTTCACAGATACGCAGTGTTTT. It is translated as CASSRAGFTDTQCF.